These 25 T cell receptor beta chains came from one sample sequenced in a study of shared clonotypes between healthy human individuals (TCRdb year 2020). Library preparation employed the immunoSEQ multiplex PCR assay. In TCRdb, the immuneACCESS table is reduced to in-frame sequences with V and J assigned. These tables do not hold every clone; where another copy was compared, an unresolved V gene accounts for under half, and the others remain unexplained. The sample contains 470,000 or so clones, approximately 81% of them found a single time. The biggest ten clones account for 9.5% to 15% of the sample. The specimen sequenced was PBMCs. Every receptor here comes from a woman aged 40 to 49 in good health. Some clones in this sample may be carry-over from other donors' samples.

The chain employs TRBV27 and TRBJ2-7; 7 nucleotides agree with TRBD2. CDR1 is MNHEY and CDR2 is SMNVEV in the germline V gene (reference sequence). With 6 bases clipped from V and 5 bases from J, the junction kept 7 bases outside the gene matches. The CDR3 has 13 residues. The chain's CDR3 is CASRGWEGHEQYF. CDR3 bases: TGTGCCAGCAGAGGGTGGGAGGGCCACGAGCAGTACTTC.

V gene TRBV7-2 combines with J gene TRBJ2-7, with D perhaps being TRBD1 or TRBD2 (5 bases each). The CDR3 length is 15 residues. The germline V and J ends were trimmed by 1 base and 0 bases, with 10 bases remaining between them. Germline V gene lookup returns CDR1 SGHTA and CDR2 FQGNSA. The CDR3 region is CASSLEGTNSYEQYF. CDR3 in DNA: TGTGCCAGCAGCTTAGAAGGGACGAACTCCTACGAGCAGTACTTC. Looking up the rest from reference TRBV7-2 and TRBJ2-7 gives the full variable domain: GAGVSQSPSNKVTEKGKDVELRCDPISGHTALYWYRQSLGQGLEFLIYFQGNSAPDKSGLPSDRFSAERTGGSVSTLTIQRTQQEDSAVYLCASSLEGTNSYEQYFGPGTRLTVT.

J is TRBJ1-5 and V is TRBV18; perhaps TRBD1 as D (5 bases). The ends were cut back, 2 bases at V and 2 bases at J, with 16 bases in the middle. Germline V gene lookup returns CDR1 KGHSH and CDR2 LQKENI. The CDR3 length is 17 residues. The CDR3 DNA follows: TGTGCCAGCTCACCAATGGGGGGGGGAGCGGGCAATCAGCCCCAGCATTTT. Translating it yields CASSPMGGGAGNQPQHF. Full variable domain (missing parts from reference TRBV18 and TRBJ1-5): NAGVMQNPRHLVRRRGQEARLRCSPMKGHSHVYWYRQLPEEGLKFMVYLQKENIIDESGMPKERFSAEFPKEGPSILRIQQVVRGDSAAYFCASSPMGGGAGNQPQHFGDGTRLSIL.

This clone was observed a single time. The genes are TRBV19 and TRBJ2-7, with a possible D match to TRBD1 (6 bases). Between the trimmed V and J ends, which lost 5 bases and 0 bases, there was a span of 11 bases. The CDR3 covers 14 residues. CDR1 LNHDA and CDR2 SQIVND come from the germline V gene (reference sequence). In nucleotides, the CDR3 is TGTGCCAGTAGTCTCCGGGACAACTCCTACGAGCAGTACTTC. This sequence encodes CASSLRDNSYEQYF.

The chain uses TRBV27 and TRBJ2-2; no firm D call. Germline V CDR1 and CDR2: MNHEY, SMNVEV (reference sequence). The CDR3 is made up of 16 amino acids. Trimming cost V 5 bases and J 5 bases, with 18 bases left between them. In nucleotides, the CDR3 is TGTGCCAGCAGTCCCCGACAAGGGTACGGAACCGGGGAGCTGTTTTTT. Translation gives CASSPRQGYGTGELFF.

About this clone: With only one base between it and a far larger clone, this is likely a read error. The same CDR3 can be traced to other DNA sequences in this sample. The chain is built from TRBV28 and TRBJ1-1; 8 nucleotides align to TRBD1. This CDR3 spans 15 amino acids. CDR1 is MDHEN and CDR2 is SYDVKM in the germline V gene. DNA of the CDR3: TGTGCCAGCAGTTTCAGGACAGGGTTGAACACTGAAGCTTTCTTC. This gives the protein CASSFRTGLNTEAFF.

The chain couples TRBV4-3 to TRBJ1-2; D possibly corresponds to TRBD1 (5 bases). The CDR3 loop spans 15 amino acids. Germline CDR1 reads LGHNA; CDR2 reads YSLEER. Between the trimmed V and J ends, which lost 0 bases and 8 bases, there was a span of 16 bases. CDR3 nucleotide sequence: TGCGCCAGCAGCCAAGATGTGGGGGGAATCCACGGCTACACCTTC. Translation: CASSQDVGGIHGYTF.

As regards this clone: This sample includes further DNA sequences coding for the same CDR3. The chain joins TRBV15 to TRBJ1-2; the D is unclear. V dropped 3 bases and J dropped 5 bases, with 7 bases sitting between them. The CDR3 has 12 amino acids. Germline V gene sequence: CDR1 LNHNV, CDR2 YYDKDF (reference sequence). The CDR3 here is CATSRDSYGYTF. As DNA, the CDR3 is TGTGCCACCAGCAGGGATTCGTATGGCTACACCTTC.

The sample holds one count of this clone. Other DNA sequences in this specimen translate into the identical CDR3. The chain carries TRBV10-3 and TRBJ1-5; 7 bases agree with TRBD1. CDR3 length: 15 residues. Losses at the gene ends were 0 bases for V and 3 bases for J; bases not matched to a gene: 2. The germline V gene encodes CDR1 ENHRY and CDR2 SYGVKD. CDR3 coding DNA: TGTGCCATCAGTGAGTCGGGACAGCTCAATCAGCCCCAGCATTTT. Translation gives CAISESGQLNQPQHF.

This chain joins TRBV6-1 and TRBJ2-7; D remains unclear. Looked up from germline, CDR1 is MNHNS and CDR2 is SASEGT. The CDR3 totals 14 residues. Trimming stripped 6 bases from V and 0 bases from J, with 12 bases between. CDR3 nucleotide sequence: TGTGCCAGCAGCACTGACCCATCCTCCTACGAGCAGTACTTC. The encoded protein is CASSTDPSSYEQYF.

A remark on this clone: This is likely an artifact of a read error, given a far larger clone one base away. V gene TRBV28 combines with J gene TRBJ1-2; no firm D call. CDR1 is MDHEN and CDR2 is SYDVKM in the germline V gene. The ends were cut back, 6 bases at V and 8 bases at J, with 10 bases in the middle. The CDR3 sequence is 11 residues long. For the CDR3, the DNA is TGTGCCAGCAGCAGTCATCGGGGCTACACCTTC. Protein sequence: CASSSHRGYTF.

About this clone itself: This likely traces to a read error, being one base from a far larger clone. The same CDR3 is also encoded by other DNA sequences in this sample. The rearrangement links TRBV7-8 to TRBJ2-5; TRBD1 aligns across 12 bases. With 5 bases clipped from V and 11 bases from J, the junction kept 9 bases outside the gene matches. The CDR3 runs to 14 residues. From germline, CDR1 is SGHVS and CDR2 FQNEAQ. The CDR3 sequence is CASSQGQGAGEQYF. The CDR3 DNA is TGTGCCAGCAGCCAGGGACAGGGGGCAGGAGAGCAGTACTTC.

Regarding this clone: This may come from a read error, since a much larger clone is one base off. The J gene is TRBJ2-6, the V gene TRBV7-3; D is undetermined. V shed 5 bases and J shed 6 bases, with 8 bases lying between them. CDR1 is SGHTA and CDR2 is FQGTGA in the germline V gene. The CDR3 totals 13 residues. This CDR3 is CASSPPAANVLTF. The DNA of the CDR3 is TGTGCCAGCAGCCCACCTGCGGCCAACGTCCTGACTTTC.

V gene TRBV28 combines with J gene TRBJ2-7; weak D call: TRBD1 (5 bases). The CDR3 spans 13 residues. Trimming took off 7 bases at V and 3 bases at J, with 13 bases between the two ends. Germline V gene data show CDR1 as MDHEN and CDR2 as SYDVKM. CDR3 DNA sequence: TGTGCCAGCACAGGCAGGGCTAACTACGAGCAGTACTTC. Protein sequence: CASTGRANYEQYF.

Notes on this clone: This probably arose from a read error, given a far larger clone one base away. The chain links TRBV4-2 to TRBJ1-5; no firm D call. Per the germline V gene, CDR1 is LGHNA and CDR2 is YNFKEQ. The CDR3 is made up of 15 amino acids. This CDR3 is CASSQDGVQNRPQHF. The DNA for the CDR3 is TGTGCCAGCAGCCAAGATGGGGTCCAAAATCGGCCCCAGCATTTT.

This clone was counted only a few times. A far more abundant clone sits one base away, making this likely a read error. V usage is TRBV25-1 and J usage is TRBJ1-1, with D possibly being TRBD1 (6 bases). The germline gives CDR1 MGHDK, CDR2 SYGVNS. The CDR3 has 17 residues. V gave up 0 bases and J gave up 4 bases, with 18 bases separating them. The CDR3 sequence: CASSEYATGQGSTEAFF. The CDR3 nucleotides are TGTGCCAGCAGTGAATATGCGACTGGGCAGGGGAGCACTGAAGCTTTCTTT.

This clone was counted between two and nine times. The CDR3 loop reads CASSWFRGKTDQPQHF. CDR3 DNA sequence: TGTGCCAGCAGTTGGTTCAGGGGGAAAACGGATCAGCCCCAGCATTTT. The rearrangement links TRBV28 to TRBJ1-5, with TRBD1 matching 7 bases. V was pared by 4 bases and J by 5 bases, with 11 bases of the junction left unmatched. There are 16 residues in the CDR3. CDR1 and CDR2 from the germline V gene are MDHEN and SYDVKM.

This clone was detected once. This chain links TRBV11-2 with TRBJ2-3; no definite D call. The V end lost 5 bases, the J end lost 6 bases, and 18 bases lay between the germline ends. The CDR3 is 15 residues long. Germline CDR1 reads SGHAT; CDR2 reads FQNNGV. For the CDR3, the DNA is TGTGCCAGCAGCCCTACCCCCAACATGGTGGATACGCAGTATTTT. This encodes CASSPTPNMVDTQYF.

This clone turned up a few times. CDR3 nucleotide sequence: TGCGCCAGCACCCTGGGACAAACGAACACTGAAGCTTTCTTT. Protein product: CASTLGQTNTEAFF. The chain recombines TRBV5-1 with TRBJ1-1, with D possibly TRBD1 on 6 matching bases. This CDR3 comprises 14 residues. V gave up 6 bases and J gave up 1 base, with 13 bases separating them. The germline V gene has CDR1 SGHRS and CDR2 YFSETQ.

Worth noting for this clone: One base separates it from a far larger clone, so it is likely a read error. This sequence joins TRBV7-2 and TRBJ1-5; unclear D gene. Germline V gives CDR1 SGHTA, CDR2 FQGNSA. The CDR3 loop spans 14 amino acids. V was pared by 5 bases and J by 1 base, with 9 bases between. Here the CDR3 reads CASSPHISNQPQHF. CDR3 DNA sequence: TGTGCCAGCAGCCCCCATATCAGCAATCAGCCCCAGCATTTT.

V gene TRBV4-1 combines with J gene TRBJ1-5; 7 nucleotides agree with TRBD1. In germline, CDR1 is MGHRA, CDR2 YSYEKL. V lost 0 bases to trimming and J lost 7 bases; unmatched junction nucleotides: 3. This CDR3 is built from 14 residues. The DNA for the CDR3 is TGCGCCAGCAGCCAAGATGCAGGGGGGCAGCCCCAGCATTTT. Amino acid sequence: CASSQDAGGQPQHF.

The chain has TRBV19 and TRBJ2-2; tentative D call: TRBD2 (5 bases). The germline V gene has CDR1 LNHDA and CDR2 SQIVND (reference sequence). Deletions cut 3 bases from V and 7 bases from J, with 18 bases between. This CDR3 has 16 amino acids. CDR3 coding DNA: TGTGCCAGTAGTATTCATCGGAGAGGGCCGGGCGGGGAGCTGTTTTTT. It codes for CASSIHRRGPGGELFF.

As concerns this clone: This may arise from a read error, as a much more abundant clone is one base away. The rearrangement joins TRBV11-2 to TRBJ1-2; a weak D match, TRBD1 (5 bases). Germline V gene data show CDR1 as SGHAT and CDR2 as FQNNGV. The CDR3 is made up of 15 amino acids. The V end lost 4 bases, the J end lost 5 bases, and 17 bases lay between the germline ends. The CDR3 nucleotides read TGTGCCAGCAGCTGTGGGTTCGACAGCCTATATGGCTACACCTTC. Residues: CASSCGFDSLYGYTF.

With respect to this clone: Other DNA sequences in this specimen translate into the identical CDR3. This chain links TRBV30 with TRBJ1-5, with D unclear. The V end was cut by 1 base, the J end by 1 base, with 5 bases between. This CDR3 is built from 13 residues. Per the germline V gene, CDR1 is GTSNPN and CDR2 is SVGIG (reference sequence). Here the CDR3 reads CAWSGKSNQPQHF. For the CDR3, the DNA is TGTGCCTGGAGTGGGAAAAGCAATCAGCCCCAGCATTTT.

Worth noting for this clone: A much larger clone lies one base from this, so it may be a read error. Within the sample, other DNA sequences also encode this same CDR3. DNA of the CDR3: TGTGCCAGCAGCTTAGGGCGGTACAATGAGCAGTTCTTC. It specifies CASSLGRYNEQFF. This sequence joins TRBV11-1 and TRBJ2-1; no reliable D call. Per germline, CDR1 SGHAT and CDR2 FQDESV (reference sequence). This CDR3 contains 13 residues. With 1 base removed from V and 4 bases from J, the gap between germline ends came to 5 bases.